This T cell receptor (beta chain) was sequenced in a study of T cells after yellow fever vaccination. Study results and caveats: The study found a weaker secondary response that peaked faster, day 5 versus 15. Booster samples showed a return of most primary-vaccination clones (around 96% CD4, 70% to 90% CD8).

The sample holds a few counts of this clonotype. What it binds is not known. TCRdb called the 5' RACE reads again in MiXCR, with one record for every CDR3 protein. The sample has 240,000 or so distinct CDR3 sequences; 6.9% are singletons. J lost 6 bases, V lost 3 bases, and 8 bases had no gene match. CDR1 and CDR2 (germline): LNHNV, YYDKDF (reference sequence). This CDR3 is 15 amino acids long. This TCR was recovered from a man aged 25 to 40 who received the YFV17D yellow fever vaccine. The chain recombines TRBV15 with TRBJ2-1, with 7 positions matching TRBD1. The material was CD4+ T cells sorted from PBMCs, obtained 15 days after the yellow fever booster vaccination. The DNA of the CDR3 is TGTGCCACCAGCAGGGACAGGATTGGGACCAATGAGCAGTTCTTC. This encodes CATSRDRIGTNEQFF.